This T cell receptor (beta chain) was retrieved from a study of cytomegalovirus exposure and HLA in healthy donors. Across the whole study: There were fewer than 500 genotyped donors. Of these, roughly 82% fell in the genetic ancestry cluster associated with self-reported Caucasian donors.

Germline values: CDR1 MNHEY, CDR2 SMNVEV (reference sequence). The V gene end was trimmed by 6 bases and the J gene end by 0 bases; junction bases not matched to a gene: 8. The CDR3 loop spans 15 amino acids. Primers included in the PCR were 60 Vbeta and 13 Jbeta primers. Here immunoSEQ multiplex PCR was the method, and the copy in TCRdb shows in-frame clones only, minus some. The table includes 100,000 to 150,000 clones, 83% detected once. General study points: According to the study, around 160 TCR beta chains were cytomegalovirus-associated. The authors later found most CMV-associated TCR beta chains appeared HLA-restricted. As was reported, the classifier diagnosed cytomegalovirus status with high specificity and sensitivity.

In the case of this clone: Its antigen is unidentified.

The chain recombines TRBV27 with TRBJ2-7; TRBD2 aligns across 7 bases. The clonotype was recovered from a woman in her 40s in good health and CMV-seropositive. Sequenced sample: PBMCs. Written as DNA, the CDR3 is TGTGCCAGCAGCGAAAAAGCGGGGAGCTCCTACGAGCAGTACTTC. It is translated as CASSEKAGSSYEQYF.